These T cell receptor beta chains were read from a single sample in a study of tumor-infiltrating lymphocytes in primary liver carcinoma. TCRdb itself ran the multiplex PCR reads through MiXCR, one entry per CDR3 protein. The sample holds approximately 330,000 distinct CDR3 sequences, about two thirds seen once. Sequenced: peripheral blood. Receptors originate from a man in his forties or fifties with primary liver carcinoma and hepatitis B virus infection. CDR3s include the opening cysteine and the closing phenylalanine or tryptophan. Each record gives: clone size, D gene, V gene, J gene, CDR3 protein. The D gene is left open where the match is weak. Rows may omit the clone size; those that give it use once, few, many or a size class.

clone_size: once
d_call: NA
v_call: TRBV11-2
j_call: TRBJ2-7
cdr3_aa: CTSSLGPQSYEQCF

clone_size: NA
d_call: NA
v_call: TRBV11-2
j_call: TRBJ2-5
cdr3_aa: CASSSNLGMVVF

clone_size: many
d_call: NA
v_call: TRBV6-2/TRBV6-3
j_call: TRBJ2-7
cdr3_aa: CASREGVSYEQYF

clone_size: few
d_call: NA
v_call: TRBV19
j_call: TRBJ2-1
cdr3_aa: CASSMDIRGGTLYNEQFF

clone_size: NA
d_call: TRBD1
v_call: TRBV11-2
j_call: TRBJ2-1
cdr3_aa: CASRTSRTGFQYNEQFF

clone_size: many
d_call: TRBD1
v_call: TRBV5-1
j_call: TRBJ2-1
cdr3_aa: CASSPQGDYNEQFF

clone_size: NA
d_call: NA
v_call: TRBV30
j_call: TRBJ2-1
cdr3_aa: CAWSRDSGEQFF

clone_size: NA
d_call: TRBD1
v_call: TRBV2
j_call: TRBJ1-1
cdr3_aa: CASRGGQGKGTEAFF

clone_size: NA
d_call: NA
v_call: TRBV28
j_call: TRBJ2-1
cdr3_aa: CAISFGISYNEQFF

clone_size: many
d_call: TRBD1
v_call: TRBV11-2
j_call: TRBJ2-1
cdr3_aa: CASSSNRGSYNEQFF

clone_size: NA
d_call: NA
v_call: TRBV11-2
j_call: TRBJ2-3
cdr3_aa: CASSLEGGDTDTQYF

clone_size: NA
d_call: NA
v_call: TRBV11-2
j_call: TRBJ2-7
cdr3_aa: CASSPILYEQYF